This entry lists 18 T cell receptor beta chains sequenced from one sample in a study of T-cell memory formation after mild COVID-19. TCRdb reprocessed the 5' RACE reads with MiXCR, giving one entry per CDR3 protein. Here the sample spans under 200,000 distinct CDR3 sequences, 11% being singletons. The sample consisted of PBMCs or a T cell subset sorted from them (not recorded which). The receptors derive from a man aged 18 to 30 who had mild COVID-19 (a few samples of this study predate the infection). Cell type and time point are not known.

This chain connects TRBV29-1 to TRBJ1-5; TRBD1 agrees at 7 bases. V lost 5 bases, J lost 3 bases, and 4 bases stayed unmatched. This CDR3 spans 13 amino acids. CDR1 SQVTM and CDR2 ANQGSEA come from the germline V gene. The CDR3 region is CSVLQGYNQPQHF. CDR3 nucleotide sequence: TGCAGCGTTCTACAGGGGTACAATCAGCCCCAGCATTTT.

This chain uses TRBV6-5 with TRBJ2-6; D unclear. This CDR3 contains 14 residues. CDR1 and CDR2 from the germline V gene are MNHEY and SVGAGI. Trimming pared 2 bases from V and 4 bases from J, leaving 6 bases between. The CDR3 DNA sequence: TGTGCCAGCAGTTACATGGAGGGGGCCAACGTCCTGACTTTC. Translating it yields CASSYMEGANVLTF.

Many counts were recorded for this clonotype. The chain couples TRBV28 to TRBJ1-6; D gene uncertain. CDR3 size: 16 residues. Germline CDR1 is MDHEN and CDR2 is SYDVKM. The germline V and J ends were trimmed by 2 bases and 7 bases, with 15 bases remaining between them. The CDR3: CASSLVGNTRNSPLHF. CDR3 coding DNA: TGTGCCAGCAGTTTAGTCGGAAACACGCGGAATTCACCCCTCCACTTT. Combining the CDR3 with reference TRBV28 and TRBJ1-6 gives the whole variable domain DVKVTQSSRYLVKRTGEKVFLECVQDMDHENMFWYRQDPGLGLRLIYFSYDVKMKEKGDIPEGYSVSREKKERFSLILESASTNQTSMYLCASSLVGNTRNSPLHFGNGTRLTVT.

The chain has TRBV12-3 or TRBV12-4 and TRBJ1-3; D unresolved. Deletions cut 6 bases from V and 2 bases from J, with 11 bases between. This CDR3 has 14 residues. This chain's CDR3 is CASRTLGAGNTIYF. The CDR3 DNA reads as TGTGCCAGCAGAACCCTCGGGGCTGGAAACACCATATATTTT.

This clonotype was found a few times. The genes are TRBV6-1 and TRBJ1-1; D is perhaps TRBD1 (5 bases). V was trimmed by 8 bases and J by 3 bases, leaving 13 bases between them. Germline CDR1 reads MNHNS; CDR2 reads SASEGT. The CDR3 is 13 residues long. The CDR3 region is CASVTGADTEAFF. The CDR3 DNA follows: TGTGCCAGCGTTACAGGAGCGGACACTGAAGCTTTCTTT.

Ten or more counts support this clonotype. The V call is TRBV5-1, the J call TRBJ2-7; TRBD1 matches 9 bases. Trimming at V came to 5 bases and at J to 0 bases, leaving 6 bases not matched to a gene. This CDR3 region has 15 residues. The V gene's germline CDR1 is SGHRS and CDR2 YFSETQ. The CDR3 DNA sequence: TGCGCCAGCAGAACCGGGACAGGGAGCTCCTACGAGCAGTACGTC. The encoded protein is CASRTGTGSSYEQYV.

This clonotype was picked up a small number of times. The chain has TRBV23-1 and TRBJ2-5; unclear D gene. TRBV23-1 is reported as an ORF; its role is uncertain. Trimming pared 2 bases from V and 5 bases from J, leaving 12 bases between. This CDR3 spans 14 amino acids. CDR3 amino acids: CASSQKERSETQYF. The CDR3 DNA sequence: TGCGCCAGCAGTCAAAAGGAAAGGTCGGAGACCCAGTACTTC.

The V call is TRBV12-3 or TRBV12-4, the J call TRBJ1-4; D call uncertain. Between the trimmed V and J ends, which lost 3 bases and 8 bases, there was a span of 13 bases. CDR3 size: 14 residues. The DNA of the CDR3 is TGTGCCAGCAGTTTTCAACACCAGATCGAAAAACTGTTTTTT. As protein: CASSFQHQIEKLFF.

This clonotype was observed at least ten times. The DNA for the CDR3 is TGCGCCAGCAGCTCACAGGGAGATACGCAGTATTTT. It encodes CASSSQGDTQYF. The chain has TRBV5-1 and TRBJ2-3, with D tentatively TRBD1 (6 bases). V was pared by 3 bases and J by 5 bases, with 7 bases between. The CDR3 has 12 amino acids. From germline, CDR1 is SGHRS and CDR2 YFSETQ.

The chain joins TRBV25-1 to TRBJ2-3, with 9 bases that match TRBD2. CDR1 and CDR2 from the germline V gene are MGHDK and SYGVNS. The length of the CDR3 is 16 residues. V shed 1 base, J shed 5 bases, and the junction held 7 bases outside the gene matches. Here the CDR3 DNA reads TGTGCCAGCAGTGAATCTAGCGGGCGGGGGGGAGATACGCAGTATTTT. Its translation is CASSESSGRGGDTQYF.

The CDR3 nucleotides are TGCGCCAGCAGCCAAGGGAGTGGAAACACCATATATTTT. This translates into CASSQGSGNTIYF. This chain links TRBV4-3 with TRBJ1-3, with unresolved D. The CDR3 extends over 13 amino acids. Germline CDR1 LGHNA, CDR2 YSLEER. V was clipped by 1 base and J by 3 bases, with 4 bases between them.

J is TRBJ2-3 and V is TRBV3-1, with TRBD2 as a possible D gene (5 bases). This CDR3 is built from 13 residues. Trimming took 1 base from V and 5 from J, leaving 7 bases between them. Per the germline V gene, CDR1 is LGHDT and CDR2 is YNNKEL (reference sequence). DNA for the CDR3: TGTGCCAGCAGCCAAGTGGCGGGAGATACGCAGTATTTT. Protein: CASSQVAGDTQYF.

This clonotype showed up many times. This chain links TRBV5-1 with TRBJ1-2; D might be TRBD1 (5 bases). CDR1 is SGHRS and CDR2 is YFSETQ in the germline V gene. The CDR3 runs to 13 residues. V was shortened by 0 bases and J by 6 bases, with 9 bases between the two germline ends. This CDR3 is CASSLEGADGYTF. In nucleotides, the CDR3 is TGCGCCAGCAGCTTGGAAGGGGCGGATGGCTACACCTTC.

This clonotype has just a few counts. The chain uses TRBV25-1 and TRBJ1-6; D is unclear. Trimming pared 2 bases from V and 9 bases from J, leaving 11 bases between. This CDR3 comprises 14 residues. The germline V gene encodes CDR1 MGHDK and CDR2 SYGVNS. The CDR3 region is CASSEIGWRSPLHF. As DNA, the CDR3 is TGTGCCAGCAGTGAAATCGGATGGCGTTCACCCCTCCACTTT.

This sequence joins TRBV18 and TRBJ2-7, with D maybe TRBD2 (6 bases). The V gene's germline CDR1 is KGHSH and CDR2 LQKENI. The CDR3 consists of 16 residues. Trimming took off 2 bases at V and 7 bases at J, with 21 bases between the two ends. CDR3 sequence: CASSPTPSSSGDEQYF. The CDR3 DNA is TGTGCCAGCTCACCAACCCCCAGCTCCTCGGGGGATGAGCAGTACTTC.

This clonotype has at least ten counts. This rearrangement joins TRBV6-5 to TRBJ2-1, with 7 bases identical to TRBD1. The CDR3 contains 17 residues. The V gene's germline CDR1 is MNHEY and CDR2 SVGAGI. The V and J ends lost 2 bases and 3 bases, in that order; junction bases with no gene match: 10. Here the CDR3 DNA reads TGTGCCAGCAGTTACACCGGGACAGTCGGAGGCTACAATGAGCAGTTCTTC. Amino acid sequence: CASSYTGTVGGYNEQFF.

This sequence joins TRBV20-1 and TRBJ1-5; no reliable D call. CDR3 length: 12 amino acids. The V end lost 3 bases, the J end lost 4 bases, and 7 bases lay between the germline ends. Germline CDR1 and CDR2: DFQATT and SNEGSKA (reference sequence). The CDR3 sequence is CSASKGNQPQHF. The CDR3 DNA reads as TGCAGTGCTAGTAAAGGGAATCAGCCCCAGCATTTT.

The table lists this clonotype with a few counts. The V gene is TRBV11-2, the J gene TRBJ2-5, with TRBD1 matching 8 bases. The ends lost 6 bases at V and 5 bases at J; junction bases unmatched: 8. This CDR3 is built from 14 residues. Germline V gene data show CDR1 as SGHAT and CDR2 as FQNNGV. The CDR3 nucleotides read TGTGCCAGCAGGTCGAACAGGGGGAGGGAGACCCAGTACTTC. Translating it yields CASRSNRGRETQYF.